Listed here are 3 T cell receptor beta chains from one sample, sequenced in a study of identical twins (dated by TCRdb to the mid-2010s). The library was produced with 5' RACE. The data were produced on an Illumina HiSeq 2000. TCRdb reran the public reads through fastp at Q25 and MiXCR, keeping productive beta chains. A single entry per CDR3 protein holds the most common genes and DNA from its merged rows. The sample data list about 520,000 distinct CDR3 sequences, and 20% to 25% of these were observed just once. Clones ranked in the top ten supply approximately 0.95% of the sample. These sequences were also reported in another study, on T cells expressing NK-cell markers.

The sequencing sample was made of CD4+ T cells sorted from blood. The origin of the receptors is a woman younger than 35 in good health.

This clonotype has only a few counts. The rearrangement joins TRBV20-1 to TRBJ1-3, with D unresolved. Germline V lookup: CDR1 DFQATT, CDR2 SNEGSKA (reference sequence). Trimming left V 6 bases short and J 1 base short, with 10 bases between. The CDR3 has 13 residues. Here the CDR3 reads CSAEKGSGNTIYF. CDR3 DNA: TGCAGTGCAGAGAAGGGTTCTGGAAACACCATATATTTT.

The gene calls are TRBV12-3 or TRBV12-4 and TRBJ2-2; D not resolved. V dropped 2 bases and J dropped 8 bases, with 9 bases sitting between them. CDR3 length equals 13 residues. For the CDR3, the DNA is TGTGCCAGCAGTTTATCAACGACGGGGGAGCTGTTTTTT. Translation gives CASSLSTTGELFF.

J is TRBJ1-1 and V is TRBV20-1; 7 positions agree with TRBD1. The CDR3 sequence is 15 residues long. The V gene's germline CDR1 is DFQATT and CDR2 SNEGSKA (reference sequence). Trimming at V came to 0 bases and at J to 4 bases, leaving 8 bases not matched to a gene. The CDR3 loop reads CSAREGQGEGTEAFF. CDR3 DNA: TGCAGTGCTAGAGAGGGGCAGGGGGAGGGCACTGAAGCTTTCTTT.